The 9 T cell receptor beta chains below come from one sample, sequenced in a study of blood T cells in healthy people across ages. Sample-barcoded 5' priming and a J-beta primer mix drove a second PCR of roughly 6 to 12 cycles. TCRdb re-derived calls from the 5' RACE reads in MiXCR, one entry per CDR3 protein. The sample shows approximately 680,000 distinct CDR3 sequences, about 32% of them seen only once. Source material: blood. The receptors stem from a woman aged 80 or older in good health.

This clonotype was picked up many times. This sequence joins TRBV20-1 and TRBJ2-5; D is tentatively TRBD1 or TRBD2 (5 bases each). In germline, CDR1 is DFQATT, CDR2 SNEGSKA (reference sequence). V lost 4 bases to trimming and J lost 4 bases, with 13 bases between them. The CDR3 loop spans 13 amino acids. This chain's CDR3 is CSATSAGTETQYF. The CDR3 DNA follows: TGCAGTGCTACCAGCGCCGGGACAGAGACCCAGTACTTC.

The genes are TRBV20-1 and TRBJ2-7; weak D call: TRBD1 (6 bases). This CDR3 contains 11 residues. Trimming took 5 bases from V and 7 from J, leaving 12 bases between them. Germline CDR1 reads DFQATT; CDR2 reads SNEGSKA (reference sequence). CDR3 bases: TGCAGTGCTCGGGACAAGGGGGAGCAGTACTTC. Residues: CSARDKGEQYF.

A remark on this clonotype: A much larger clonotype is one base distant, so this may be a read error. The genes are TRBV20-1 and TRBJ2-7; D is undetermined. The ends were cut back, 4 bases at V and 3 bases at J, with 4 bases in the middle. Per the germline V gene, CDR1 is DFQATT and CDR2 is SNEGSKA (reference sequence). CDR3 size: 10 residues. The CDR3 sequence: CSATGYEQYF. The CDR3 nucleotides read TGCAGTGCTACGGGCTACGAGCAGTACTTC.

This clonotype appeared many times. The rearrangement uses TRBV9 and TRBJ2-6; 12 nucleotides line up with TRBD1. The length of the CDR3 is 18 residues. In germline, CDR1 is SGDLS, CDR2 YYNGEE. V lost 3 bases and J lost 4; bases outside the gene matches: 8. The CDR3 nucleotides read TGTGCCAGCAGCGAACCGGGACAGGGGGCGATGGGGGCCAACGTCCTGACTTTC. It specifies CASSEPGQGAMGANVLTF.

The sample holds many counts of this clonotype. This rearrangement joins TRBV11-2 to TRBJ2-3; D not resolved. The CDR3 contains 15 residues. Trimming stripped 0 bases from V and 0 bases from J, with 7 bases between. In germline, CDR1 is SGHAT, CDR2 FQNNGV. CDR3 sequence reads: CASSLELGSTDTQYF. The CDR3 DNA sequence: TGTGCCAGCAGCTTAGAACTGGGGAGCACAGATACGCAGTATTTT.

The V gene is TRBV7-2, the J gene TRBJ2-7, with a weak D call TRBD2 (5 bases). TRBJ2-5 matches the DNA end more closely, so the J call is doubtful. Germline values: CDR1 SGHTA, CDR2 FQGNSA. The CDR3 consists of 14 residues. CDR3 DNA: TGTGCCAGCAGCTCGGACTCTCGGTGGGAGACCCAGTACTTC. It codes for CASSSDSRWETQYF.

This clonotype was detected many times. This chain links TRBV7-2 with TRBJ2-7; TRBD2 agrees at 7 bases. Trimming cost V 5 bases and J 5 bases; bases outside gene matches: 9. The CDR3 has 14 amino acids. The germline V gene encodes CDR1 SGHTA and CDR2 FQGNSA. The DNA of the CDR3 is TGTGCCAGCAGCCCGGGGAGGGGTGTCCACGAGCAGTACTTC. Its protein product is CASSPGRGVHEQYF.

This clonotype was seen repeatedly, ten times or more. Here the CDR3 reads CASSLAPGLNTEAFF. In DNA, the CDR3 is TGTGCCAGCAGCTTAGCGCCAGGCCTGAACACTGAAGCTTTCTTT. The chain combines TRBV7-6 with TRBJ1-1; the D is unclear. Germline V gives CDR1 SGHVS, CDR2 FNYEAQ. Trimming removed 0 bases at V and 0 bases at J, with 8 bases between. This CDR3 has 15 residues.

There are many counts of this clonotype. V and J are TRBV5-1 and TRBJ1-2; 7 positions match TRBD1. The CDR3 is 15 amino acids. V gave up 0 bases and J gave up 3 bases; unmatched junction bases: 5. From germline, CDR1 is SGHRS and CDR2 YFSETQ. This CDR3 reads CASSLGQGVYYGYTF. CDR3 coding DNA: TGCGCCAGCAGCTTGGGACAGGGTGTTTACTATGGCTACACCTTC.